Listed below are T cell receptor beta chains from one sample, sequenced in a study of CD8 T cells in Susac syndrome. A single record per CDR3 protein comes from TCRdb applying MiXCR to the immunoSEQ multiplex PCR reads. The data contain about 85,000 distinct CDR3 sequences, about 94% of them singletons. Sequences were obtained from CD8+ T cells from PBMCs. The receptors were gathered from a human donor in good health. Both conserved end residues are part of each CDR3. D genes are given only for firm matches. For some rows the clone size is stated as once, few or many, or as a class when expanded; others skip it.

TRBJ2-7,-,-,15,TRBV6-5,TGTGCCAGCAGTTATCGGGATGGGGGCCGTTACGAGCAGTACTTC,CASSYRDGGRYEQYF
TRBJ1-5,once,TRBD1,15,TRBV7-9,TGTGCCAGCAGCTCCCGGGACAGGCCGGATCAGCCCCAGCATTTT,CASSSRDRPDQPQHF
TRBJ2-2,-,-,14,TRBV5-6,TGTGCCAGCAGCTATGGGGGCGCGATCGGGGAGCTGTTTTTT,CASSYGGAIGELFF
TRBJ2-5,-,TRBD2,14,TRBV28,TGTGCCAGCAGTTCCGCCTTGGGAGGGGAGACCCAGTACTTC,CASSSALGGETQYF
TRBJ1-2,-,TRBD1,18,TRBV15,TGTGCCACCAGCACGTTGAACGGCGTTGCGGACAGGGGGTCCGGCTACACCTTC,CATSTLNGVADRGSGYTF
TRBJ2-2,-,TRBD2,15,TRBV20-1,TGCAGTGCCACGGCGGGGGGGACGAACACCGGGGAGCTGTTTTTT,CSATAGGTNTGELFF
TRBJ2-6,-,TRBD2,21,TRBV16,TGTGCCAGCATCACCAAGGTGGCTAGCGGGCTTCCACCCTCTGGGGCCAACGTCCTGACTTTC,CASITKVASGLPPSGANVLTF
TRBJ2-5,-,TRBD1,15,TRBV7-9,TGTGCCAGCAGCCCCCGGGACAGGTTACAAGAGACCCAGTACTTC,CASSPRDRLQETQYF
TRBJ2-1,-,TRBD2,15,TRBV5-6,TGTGCCAGCAGCTCCGGGGGGGAAACCTACAATGAGCAGTTCTTC,CASSSGGETYNEQFF
TRBJ1-5,once,-,15,TRBV6-1,TGTGCCAGCAGTGAAGGGAGGGGAACTAATCAGCCCCAGCATTTT,CASSEGRGTNQPQHF
TRBJ2-7,-,-,14,TRBV11-2,TGTGCCAGCAGCTTTTTCTGGGGCAAGTACGAGCAGTACTTC,CASSFFWGKYEQYF
TRBJ1-1,-,-,12,TRBV16,TGTGCCAGCAGGACCATGAACACTGAAGCTTTCTTT,CASRTMNTEAFF
TRBJ2-3,-,-,14,TRBV27,TGTGCCAGCAGTTTGATACTAGCCCAGGGGGTCCAGTATTTT,CASSLILAQGVQYF
TRBJ2-7,-,-,12,TRBV21-1,TGTGCCAGCCGCGATGGGGAGCACGAGCAGTACTTC,CASRDGEHEQYF
TRBJ2-2,-,-,15,TRBV5-1,TGCGCCAGCAGCTTGAGTAGCGCGAACACCGGGGAGCTGTTTTTT,CASSLSSANTGELFF
TRBJ2-1,once,-,13,TRBV7-6,TGTGCCAGCAGCCGCGTTACGGGGTCCGAGCAGTTCTTC,CASSRVTGSEQFF